Listed below are T cell receptor beta chains from one sample, sequenced in a study of chemoradiotherapy in HPV16-positive cancers. Repertoires were generated with immunoSEQ multiplex PCR, while TCRdb's copy carries only in-frame clones and drops some. The sample yields roughly 5,500 clones, roughly 73% seen once. The sample in question was tumor tissue, obtained from a patient who underwent chemoradiotherapy. These TCRs come from a human donor with HPV-associated anogenital cancer. Both conserved end residues are part of each CDR3. Each record gives: D gene, J gene, V gene, clone size, CDR3 DNA, CDR3 protein. D genes are given only for firm matches. The listing skips clone size in some rows; elsewhere it reads once, few, many or a size class.

>TRBD2|TRBJ2-3|TRBV6-6|.
TGTGCCAGCAGTTTAAGGACTAGCGATCGTGATACGCAGTATTTT
CASSLRTSDRDTQYF
>.|TRBJ2-2|TRBV7-3|.
TGTGCCAGCAGGGATGGGCCGGACACCGGGGAGCTGTTTTTT
CASRDGPDTGELFF
>.|TRBJ2-5|TRBV2|.
TGTGCCAGCAGTCCCCGGAGTGGCGTAATACAAGAGACCCAGTACTTC
CASSPRSGVIQETQYF
>.|TRBJ2-5|TRBV7-9|.
TGTGCCAGCAGCCCTTTGGTGGGGGGCGGAGAGACCCAGTACTTC
CASSPLVGGGETQYF
>TRBD1|TRBJ2-6|TRBV2|.
TGTGCCAGCACAAGGGACAGGGTGGGTTCTGGGGCCAACGTCCTGACTTTC
CASTRDRVGSGANVLTF
>TRBD2|TRBJ2-1|TRBV9|.
TGTGCCAGCAGCTTCAGAACTAGCGGGAGGGGTAATGAGCAGTTCTTC
CASSFRTSGRGNEQFF
>TRBD1|TRBJ1-2|TRBV5-1|.
TGCGCCAGCAGCCCGGGACAGCTCTATGGCTACACCTTC
CASSPGQLYGYTF
>TRBD1|TRBJ1-5|TRBV29-1|.
TGCAGCGCGGGACAGGGGGCATCGCCCCAGCATTTT
CSAGQGASPQHF
>TRBD1|TRBJ2-7|TRBV11-2|.
TGTGCCAGCAGCTCTGGACAGGGGGTGGGCGAGCAGTACTTC
CASSSGQGVGEQYF
>.|TRBJ1-1|TRBV7-8|.
TGTGCCAGTGGGGCTGGGGGCCACACTGAAGCTTTCTTT
CASGAGGHTEAFF
>.|TRBJ2-1|TRBV6-5|few
TGTGCCAGCAGTTACTCCCAGAACAATGAGCAGTTCTTC
CASSYSQNNEQFF
>TRBD1|TRBJ1-2|TRBV11-2|.
TGTGCCAGCAGCTCTTACACAGGGGACTTCTACACCTTC
CASSSYTGDFYTF
>.|TRBJ2-2|TRBV10-2|.
TGCGCCAGCAGTGAGGGGACTTCTAACACCGGGGAGCTGTTTTTT
CASSEGTSNTGELFF
>TRBD2|TRBJ2-1|TRBV29-1|.
TGCAGCGTTGAAGGCATACTAGCGGGAGGCACCCTCCATGAGCAGTTCTTC
CSVEGILAGGTLHEQFF
>.|TRBJ1-2|TRBV13|.
TGTGCCAGCAGCTCCCGACAGGACGGTAACTATGGCTACACCTTC
CASSSRQDGNYGYTF
>TRBD1|TRBJ2-7|TRBV28|.
TGTGCCACCCAGACAGGGGCAGCCTACGAGCAGTACTTC
CATQTGAAYEQYF